The 9 T cell receptor beta chains given below trace back to one sample, sequenced in a study of T cell changes during pregnancy in multiple sclerosis. Sequencing was performed with immunoSEQ multiplex PCR; in TCRdb, only in-frame clones are kept and a portion is missing. The data contain tens of thousands of clones, 85% to 95% of them seen just once; the ten biggest clones take up roughly 0.67%. The sample was CD4+ T cells from peripheral blood mononuclear cells, taken in the third trimester of pregnancy. The receptors come from a female donor with multiple sclerosis, enrolled in a pregnancy study.

CDR3 bases: TGCGCCAGCTCATCCGGCAGGGAGGTCACTGAAGCTTTCTTT. Protein: CASSSGREVTEAFF. The chain carries TRBV10-2 and TRBJ1-1; tentative D call: TRBD1 (5 bases). The V gene's germline CDR1 is WSHSY and CDR2 SAAADI. Trimming shortened V by 8 bases and J by 4 bases, and 17 bases separated the two germline ends. This CDR3 region has 14 residues.

This chain joins TRBV18 and TRBJ1-3, with TRBD1 as a possible D gene (5 bases). The germline V gene has CDR1 KGHSH and CDR2 LQKENI. This CDR3 has 15 residues. The V and J ends lost 6 bases and 0 bases respectively, with 12 bases between them. CDR3 residues: CASSPPTASGNTIYF. Written as DNA, the CDR3 is TGTGCCAGCTCCCCCCCGACAGCCTCTGGAAACACCATATATTTT.

V and J are TRBV27 and TRBJ2-3; 9 bases align to TRBD2. The junction had 9 bases not matched to a gene; V was cut back by 5 bases and J by 3 bases. CDR3 length: 16 residues. The V gene's germline CDR1 is MNHEY and CDR2 SMNVEV (reference sequence). The CDR3 reads CASSPRLAANTDTQYF. Here the CDR3 DNA reads TGTGCCAGCAGTCCTAGACTAGCGGCTAATACAGATACGCAGTATTTT.

The CDR3 loop reads CASKYELAKNIQYF. CDR3 DNA sequence: TGTGCCAGCAAGTACGAGCTAGCCAAAAACATTCAGTACTTC. V usage is TRBV2 and J usage is TRBJ2-4, with D uncertain. CDR1 SNHLY and CDR2 FYNNEI come from the germline V gene. The CDR3 has 14 amino acids. Trimming pared 7 bases from V and 0 bases from J, leaving 10 bases between.

The chain is built from TRBV30 and TRBJ2-1; 8 positions match TRBD2. V shed 2 bases, J shed 6 bases, and the junction held 6 bases outside the gene matches. Germline CDR1 and CDR2: GTSNPN and SVGIG (reference sequence). This CDR3 is 14 amino acids long. The CDR3 region has the DNA TGTGCCTGGAGTAAAAGCGGGAGTCGCAATGAGCAGTTCTTC. Amino acid sequence: CAWSKSGSRNEQFF.

The CDR3 bases are TGTGCCAGCAGTGAAGGCAGGGGATGGATGAACACTGAAGCTTTCTTT. Translated, it gives CASSEGRGWMNTEAFF. V usage is TRBV6-1 and J usage is TRBJ1-1; tentative D call: TRBD1 (6 bases). Trimming removed 1 base from V and 0 bases from J, with 12 bases in between. In germline, CDR1 is MNHNS, CDR2 SASEGT. This CDR3 region has 16 residues.

This chain joins TRBV9 and TRBJ1-1; TRBD1 matches 9 bases. Germline V lookup: CDR1 SGDLS, CDR2 YYNGEE. The trim removed 4 bases at V and 1 base at J, leaving 5 bases unmatched. This CDR3 has 15 residues. CDR3 amino acids: CASSPDRGGNTEAFF. For the CDR3, the DNA is TGTGCCAGCAGCCCAGACAGGGGGGGGAACACTGAAGCTTTCTTT.

The DNA for the CDR3 is TGTGCCAGCAATAAACAGGGCTTCCTTGAAGCTTTCTTT. This codes for CASNKQGFLEAFF. V and J are TRBV2 and TRBJ1-1; D is perhaps TRBD1 (6 bases). V was shortened by 7 bases and J by 7 bases, with 16 bases between the two germline ends. There are 13 residues in the CDR3. In germline, CDR1 is SNHLY, CDR2 FYNNEI.

V usage is TRBV7-3 and J usage is TRBJ1-1; D remains unclear. The CDR3 is made up of 14 amino acids. Germline-derived CDR1 and CDR2 are SGHTA and FQGTGA. The germline V and J ends were trimmed by 2 bases and 7 bases, with 14 bases remaining between them. The CDR3 DNA follows: TGTGCCAGCAGCTTAGGCGAATCGGAGGGTGAAGCTTTCTTT. Translation gives CASSLGESEGEAFF.